The next 9 T cell receptor beta chains were all read from a single sample in a study of T-cell memory formation after mild COVID-19. TCRdb processed the 5' RACE reads anew with MiXCR; each CDR3 protein has one entry. In the table there are around 200,000 distinct CDR3 sequences, around a fifth of which are singletons. Sequencing was done on a sample of PBMCs or a T cell subset sorted from them (not recorded which). The receptors here all came from an adult woman who had mild COVID-19 (a few samples of this study predate the infection). Cell type and time point are not known.

V gene TRBV5-6 combines with J gene TRBJ1-5; 7 positions match TRBD1. Germline trimming cut 4 bases from V and 4 bases from J; bases unmatched to any gene: 11. The CDR3 loop spans 16 amino acids. Germline CDR1 SGHDT, CDR2 YYEEEE. The CDR3 bases are TGTGCCAGCAGCGTTACTACAGGGGTCGTTAATCAGCCCCAGCATTTT. It translates to CASSVTTGVVNQPQHF.

The chain combines TRBV6-5 with TRBJ1-1; TRBD1 matches 11 bases. This CDR3 comprises 15 residues. The germline gives CDR1 MNHEY, CDR2 SVGAGI. The ends lost 6 bases at V and 6 bases at J; junction bases unmatched: 9. CDR3 sequence: CASSQHGQGASEAFF. The DNA for the CDR3 is TGTGCCAGCAGCCAACATGGACAGGGGGCATCTGAAGCTTTCTTT.

The chain employs TRBV12-3 or TRBV12-4 and TRBJ2-1; TRBD1 is a possible D gene (6 bases). This CDR3 is built from 13 residues. V was clipped by 5 bases and J by 10 bases, with 15 bases between them. The CDR3 nucleotides read TGTGCCAGCAGTCCCACAGGGTCGGGGGAGCAGTTCTTC. Translating it yields CASSPTGSGEQFF.

J is TRBJ2-5 and V is TRBV27; no clear D gene. Germline CDR1 reads MNHEY; CDR2 reads SMNVEV (reference sequence). V was shortened by 6 bases and J by 9 bases, with 20 bases between the two germline ends. This CDR3 spans 14 amino acids. CDR3 in amino acids: CASSPIAPGRAQYF. CDR3 nucleotide sequence: TGTGCCAGCAGCCCCATCGCACCCGGACGGGCCCAGTACTTC.

This clonotype has a handful of counts. The genes are TRBV7-2 and TRBJ2-7; D is possibly TRBD1 (5 bases). Germline CDR1 SGHTA, CDR2 FQGNSA. The CDR3 loop spans 13 amino acids. V lost 6 bases and J lost 7, with 16 bases in between. For the CDR3, the DNA is TGTGCCAGCAGGCCTATGACAGCTGGGGAGCAGTACTTC. Protein: CASRPMTAGEQYF.

Comments on this clonotype: Its ends do not fully match the called genes, so a read error is possible. The chain employs TRBV12-3 or TRBV12-4 and TRBJ1-1; a possible D gene is TRBD1 (6 bases). The CDR3 loop spans 14 amino acids. DNA for the CDR3: TGTGCCAGCAGTTGGACACAGGGAATTGGCGTCCCTAGCTTT. Translating gives CASSWTQGIGVPSF.

The V and J genes are TRBV27 and TRBJ1-2; no definite D call. Trimming left V 6 bases short and J 2 bases short, with 13 bases between. The CDR3 is made up of 14 amino acids. The germline V gene has CDR1 MNHEY and CDR2 SMNVEV (reference sequence). CDR3 sequence (DNA): TGTGCCAGCAGCCCTTTGGCCGTGAACTATGGCTACACCTTC. It encodes CASSPLAVNYGYTF.

This sequence joins TRBV5-1 and TRBJ2-3; 9 bases line up with TRBD2. Germline-derived CDR1 and CDR2 are SGHRS and YFSETQ. The V and J ends lost 1 base and 4 bases, in that order; junction bases with no gene match: 4. CDR3 length: 15 residues. CDR3 region: CASSLSGGPPDTQYF. As DNA, the CDR3 is TGCGCCAGCAGCTTGAGCGGGGGGCCCCCAGATACGCAGTATTTT. Together with reference TRBV5-1 and TRBJ2-3, the CDR3 gives the full variable domain: KAGVTQTPRYLIKTRGQQVTLSCSPISGHRSVSWYQQTPGQGLQFLFEYFSETQRNKGNFPGRFSGRQFSNSRSEMNVSTLELGDSALYLCASSLSGGPPDTQYFGPGTRLTVL.

The V call is TRBV6-6, the J call TRBJ1-5, with D perhaps TRBD1 (6 bases). Germline V gene sequence: CDR1 MNHNY, CDR2 SVGAGI (reference sequence). V was trimmed by 4 bases and J by 7 bases, leaving 11 bases between them. The CDR3 consists of 13 residues. The CDR3 DNA reads TGTGCCAGCAGTTTACAGGGAAGCCAGCCCCAGCATTTT. Encoded protein: CASSLQGSQPQHF.